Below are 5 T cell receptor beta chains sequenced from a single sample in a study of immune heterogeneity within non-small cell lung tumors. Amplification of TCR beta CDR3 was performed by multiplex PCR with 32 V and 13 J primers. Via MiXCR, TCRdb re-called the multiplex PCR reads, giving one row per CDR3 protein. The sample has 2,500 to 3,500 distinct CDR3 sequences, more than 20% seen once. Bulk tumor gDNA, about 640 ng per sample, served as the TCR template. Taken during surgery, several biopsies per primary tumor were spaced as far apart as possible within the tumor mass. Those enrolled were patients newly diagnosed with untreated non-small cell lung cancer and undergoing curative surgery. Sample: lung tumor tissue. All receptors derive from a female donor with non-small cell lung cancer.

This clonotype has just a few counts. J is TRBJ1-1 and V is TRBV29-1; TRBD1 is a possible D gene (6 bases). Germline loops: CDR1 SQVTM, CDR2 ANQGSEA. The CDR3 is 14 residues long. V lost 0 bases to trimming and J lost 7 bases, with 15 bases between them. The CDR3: CSVEDQQGRSEAFF. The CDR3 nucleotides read TGCAGCGTTGAAGATCAACAGGGAAGGAGTGAAGCTTTCTTT.

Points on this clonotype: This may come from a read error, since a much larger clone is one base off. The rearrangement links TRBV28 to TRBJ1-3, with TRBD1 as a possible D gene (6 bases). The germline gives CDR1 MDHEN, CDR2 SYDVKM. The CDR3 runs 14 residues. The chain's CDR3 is CASSEQGFGNNIYF. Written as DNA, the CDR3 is TGTGCCAGCAGTGAACAGGGTTTTGGAAACAACATATATTTT.

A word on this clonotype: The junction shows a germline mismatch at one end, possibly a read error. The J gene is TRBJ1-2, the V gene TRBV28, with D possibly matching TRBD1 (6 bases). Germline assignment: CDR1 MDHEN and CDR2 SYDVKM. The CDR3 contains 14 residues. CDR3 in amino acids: CASSWQGPNYGYAF. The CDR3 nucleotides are TGTGCCAGCAGTTGGCAGGGGCCTAACTATGGCTACGCCTTC.

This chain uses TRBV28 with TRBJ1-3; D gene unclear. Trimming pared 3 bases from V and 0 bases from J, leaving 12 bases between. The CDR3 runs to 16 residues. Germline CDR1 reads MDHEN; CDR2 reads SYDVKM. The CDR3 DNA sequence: TGTGCCAGCAGTTTTCTTGGGGTTTCCTCTGGAAACACCATATATTTT. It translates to CASSFLGVSSGNTIYF.

The CDR3: CASSEATGGSYNSPLHF. The CDR3, as DNA: TGCGCCAGCAGTGAGGCTACTGGCGGCTCCTATAATTCACCCCTCCACTTT. The chain combines TRBV10-2 with TRBJ1-6, with no clear D. The CDR3 loop spans 17 amino acids. Between the trimmed V and J ends, which lost 2 bases and 0 bases, there was a span of 11 bases. Germline CDR1 reads WSHSY; CDR2 reads SAAADI.